This passage covers 3 T cell receptor beta chains from one sample sequenced in a study of identical twins (dated by TCRdb to 2016 to 2018). The library was built by means of 5' RACE. Instrument on record: Illumina HiSeq 2000. TCRdb reanalyzed the raw reads on its own, using fastp at Q25 for trimming and MiXCR for clone calling, and kept in-frame beta chains. Each CDR3 protein appears once, grouped with its most common genes and DNA. A total of fewer than 550,000 distinct CDR3 sequences appear in this sample, about 15% of them only once. Of the sample, roughly 0.43% falls within the top ten clones. The sample was also linked to a second study, of yellow fever vaccine responses in identical twins.

Source material: CD4+ T cells sorted from blood. These receptors came from a woman between 18 and 30 years old in good health.

This clonotype was detected only a few times. The V gene is TRBV2, the J gene TRBJ2-1, with a weak D call TRBD1 (6 bases). The CDR3 contains 14 residues. Germline values: CDR1 SNHLY, CDR2 FYNNEI. Trimming took off 6 bases at V and 0 bases at J, with 9 bases between the two ends. CDR3 in DNA: TGTGCCAGCAGGAGGGACAACTCCTACAATGAGCAGTTCTTC. Protein product: CASRRDNSYNEQFF.

This clonotype was observed a handful of times. The chain links TRBV20-1 to TRBJ1-6; 8 bases align to TRBD1. Trimming at V came to 6 bases and at J to 3 bases, leaving 7 bases not matched to a gene. CDR1 DFQATT and CDR2 SNEGSKA come from the germline V gene (reference sequence). This CDR3 is built from 15 residues. Written as DNA, the CDR3 is TGCAGTGCGCCGACAGGGGTGGGCTATAATTCACCCCTCCACTTT. It codes for CSAPTGVGYNSPLHF.

This clonotype was seen a handful of times. The chain has TRBV4-1 and TRBJ2-3, with TRBD1 matching over 9 bases. The CDR3 has 18 residues. Germline trimming cut 0 bases from V and 0 bases from J; bases unmatched to any gene: 7. The germline V gene has CDR1 MGHRA and CDR2 YSYEKL. The CDR3 DNA reads as TGCGCCAGCAGCCAAGACCCCGGGACAGGGTATAGCACAGATACGCAGTATTTT. Residues: CASSQDPGTGYSTDTQYF.